What follows are 8 T cell receptor beta chains derived from one specimen sequenced in a study of identical twins. MiXCR, applied by TCRdb to the 5' RACE reads, yields one record per CDR3 protein. The profile shows some 590,000 distinct CDR3 sequences, roughly 9.5% of them singletons. These data were likewise used in another study, on yellow fever vaccine responses in identical twins.

Specimen: PBMCs. These receptors all stem from a young woman in good health.

Only one count was recorded for this clonotype. A read error may explain this, as a much larger clone is one base away. V and J are TRBV7-2 and TRBJ2-7, with D hard to call. CDR3 length: 15 residues. Germline values: CDR1 SGHTA, CDR2 FQGNSA. CDR3 residues: CACSSQQPEITRPVF. CDR3 sequence (DNA): TGTGCCTGCAGCTCTCAACAACCAGAAATCACACGTCCCGTCTTC.

The J gene is TRBJ2-4, the V gene TRBV18; possible D gene TRBD2, 5 bases. The germline V gene encodes CDR1 KGHSH and CDR2 LQKENI. V was clipped by 0 bases and J by 4 bases, with 10 bases between them. CDR3 length equals 15 residues. The CDR3, as DNA: TGTGCCAGCTCACCACCGAGGGCAGCGAAAAACATTCAGTACTTC. Translation gives CASSPPRAAKNIQYF.

This clonotype turned up a few times. V gene TRBV27 combines with J gene TRBJ1-2; unclear D gene. The CDR3 loop spans 13 amino acids. Germline CDR1 reads MNHEY; CDR2 reads SMNVEV (reference sequence). V dropped 4 bases and J dropped 4 bases, with 10 bases sitting between them. For the CDR3, the DNA is TGTGCCAGCAGTTCCGGTATACGCTATGGCTACACCTTC. Protein product: CASSSGIRYGYTF.

This clonotype turned up a few times. The J gene is TRBJ2-3, the V gene TRBV20-1; 11 nucleotides line up with TRBD2. This CDR3 comprises 16 residues. Germline V gene sequence: CDR1 DFQATT, CDR2 SNEGSKA (reference sequence). Trimming at V came to 6 bases and at J to 2 bases, leaving 10 bases not matched to a gene. CDR3 in amino acids: CSATPELAGATDTQYF. CDR3 bases: TGCAGTGCAACTCCGGAACTAGCGGGGGCCACAGATACGCAGTATTTT.

This clonotype was seen repeatedly, ten times or more. This chain uses TRBV10-3 with TRBJ1-5; D perhaps matches TRBD1 (5 bases). Germline V lookup: CDR1 ENHRY, CDR2 SYGVKD. V lost 2 bases to trimming and J lost 5 bases, with 10 bases between them. The length of the CDR3 is 14 residues. The CDR3 nucleotides are TGTGCCATCAGTGAGAATGGGGGGGATCAGCCCCAGCATTTT. Translation gives CAISENGGDQPQHF.

The table lists this clonotype with many counts. J is TRBJ2-7 and V is TRBV6-1, with 8 bases lining up with TRBD2. Germline loops: CDR1 MNHNS, CDR2 SASEGT. CDR3 length equals 15 residues. Germline trimming cut 6 bases from V and 3 bases from J; bases unmatched to any gene: 10. The CDR3: CASSIELSGIYEQYF. The CDR3 coding sequence is TGTGCCAGCAGCATCGAACTTAGCGGGATCTACGAGCAGTACTTC.

This clonotype was seen a handful of times. CDR3 nucleotide sequence: TGCGCCAGCAGCTTAGGGGGACTAGTCAAGAATGAGCAGTTCTTC. This translates into CASSLGGLVKNEQFF. The chain uses TRBV5-1 and TRBJ2-1; 8 nucleotides align to TRBD2. The CDR3 contains 15 residues. CDR1 is SGHRS and CDR2 is YFSETQ in the germline V gene. The J segment lost 7 bases and the V segment lost 2 bases, leaving 8 bases of the junction unmatched.

This clonotype was seen more than once but under ten times. The chain carries TRBV7-8 and TRBJ1-5; D not certain. The V end lost 5 bases, the J end lost 7 bases, and 15 bases lay between the germline ends. This CDR3 is built from 14 residues. The V gene's germline CDR1 is SGHVS and CDR2 FQNEAQ. This CDR3 is CASSLGGQGQPQHF. The DNA of the CDR3 is TGTGCCAGCAGCCTCGGAGGGCAAGGGCAGCCCCAGCATTTT. Combining the CDR3 with reference TRBV7-8 and TRBJ1-5 gives the whole variable domain GAGVSQSPRYKVAKRGQDVALRCDPISGHVSLFWYQQALGQGPEFLTYFQNEAQLDKSGLPSDRFFAERPEGSVSTLKIQRTQQEDSAVYLCASSLGGQGQPQHFGDGTRLSIL.